This T cell receptor beta chain was retrieved from a study of CD4 T cells in relation to SARS-CoV-2 and coronaviruses. With V trimmed by 3 bases and J by 6 bases, 8 bases remained unmatched. The CDR3 length is 15 residues. Per germline, CDR1 KGHSH and CDR2 LQKENI. Generated by immunoSEQ multiplex PCR, the TCRdb table keeps only in-frame clones and is missing some. Among approximately 36,000 clones listed, about 80% were seen once. In the case of this clone: Its target is not known.

The material sequenced was naive CD4+ T cells from PBMCs, cultured in vitro. Specified subset: naive CD4+ T cells isolated by negative enrichment. V is TRBV18 and J is TRBJ2-1; 7 bases match TRBD2. The source is an adult with COVID-19. CDR3 loop: CASSPTGGSSNEQFF. The CDR3 DNA is TGTGCCAGCTCACCTACGGGGGGTAGTTCCAATGAGCAGTTCTTC. The full variable domain, rest sourced from reference TRBV18 and TRBJ2-1, is NAGVMQNPRHLVRRRGQEARLRCSPMKGHSHVYWYRQLPEEGLKFMVYLQKENIIDESGMPKERFSAEFPKEGPSILRIQQVVRGDSAAYFCASSPTGGSSNEQFFGPGTRLTVL.